This TCR beta chain was sequenced in a study of blood T cell repertoires in COVID-19. For the study at large: Italy, Spain and the United States were the sources of the convalescent and acute COVID-19 samples.

Those enrolled in Seattle joined during active infection and were followed longitudinally afterward. Germline V gives CDR1 LGHNA, CDR2 YNFKEQ. The CDR3 contains 15 residues. Trimming pared 0 bases from V and 8 bases from J, leaving 14 bases between. How the authors handled the data: Amplifying reference gene primers gave estimates of nucleated cell counts. TCRdb's copy holds only in-frame clones and misses some; the assay was immunoSEQ multiplex PCR. V and J calls and clone size are given by that table; D and trimming were obtained from the DNA. The data show approximately 460,000 clones, about 91% seen once.

The sequence was collected from a man younger than 35 with COVID-19, enrolled during active disease. Sequencing input: peripheral blood. The chain recombines TRBV4-2 with TRBJ2-1; TRBD2 is a possible D gene (6 bases). CDR3 region: CASSQDLGTYDEQFF. The CDR3 DNA is TGTGCCAGCAGCCAAGACCTCGGGACTTATGATGAGCAGTTCTTC.